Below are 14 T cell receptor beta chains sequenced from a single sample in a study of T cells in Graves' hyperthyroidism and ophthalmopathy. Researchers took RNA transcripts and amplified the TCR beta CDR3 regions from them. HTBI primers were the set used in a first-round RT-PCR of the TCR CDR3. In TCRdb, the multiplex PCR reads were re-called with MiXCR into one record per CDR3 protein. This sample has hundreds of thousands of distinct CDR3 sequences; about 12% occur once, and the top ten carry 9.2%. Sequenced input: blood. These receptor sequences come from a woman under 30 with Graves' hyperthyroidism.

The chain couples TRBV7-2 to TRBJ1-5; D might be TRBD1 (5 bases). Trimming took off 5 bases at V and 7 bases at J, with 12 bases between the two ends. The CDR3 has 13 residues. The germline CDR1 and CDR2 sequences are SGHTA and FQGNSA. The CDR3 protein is CASSQTANQPQHF. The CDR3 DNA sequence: TGTGCCAGCAGCCAGACAGCTAACCAGCCCCAGCATTTT.

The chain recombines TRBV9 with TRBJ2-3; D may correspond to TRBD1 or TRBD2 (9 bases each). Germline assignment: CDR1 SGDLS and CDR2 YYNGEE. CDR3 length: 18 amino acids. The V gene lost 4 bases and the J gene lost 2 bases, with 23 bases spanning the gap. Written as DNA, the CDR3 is TGTGCCAGCAGCTCCGCGGGAGGGACAGGGCTTTTCACAGATACGCAGTATTTT. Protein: CASSSAGGTGLFTDTQYF. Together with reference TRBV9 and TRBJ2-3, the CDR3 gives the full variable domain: DSGVTQTPKHLITATGQRVTLRCSPRSGDLSVYWYQQSLDQGLQFLIQYYNGEERAKGNILERFSAQQFPDLHSELNLSSLELGDSALYFCASSSAGGTGLFTDTQYFGPGTRLTVL.

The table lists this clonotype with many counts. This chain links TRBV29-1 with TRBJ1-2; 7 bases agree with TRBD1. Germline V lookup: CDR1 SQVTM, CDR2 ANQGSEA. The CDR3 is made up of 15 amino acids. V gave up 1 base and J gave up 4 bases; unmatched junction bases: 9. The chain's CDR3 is CSVEASGQGVYGYTF. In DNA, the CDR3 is TGCAGCGTTGAAGCCTCCGGGCAGGGGGTCTATGGCTACACCTTC.

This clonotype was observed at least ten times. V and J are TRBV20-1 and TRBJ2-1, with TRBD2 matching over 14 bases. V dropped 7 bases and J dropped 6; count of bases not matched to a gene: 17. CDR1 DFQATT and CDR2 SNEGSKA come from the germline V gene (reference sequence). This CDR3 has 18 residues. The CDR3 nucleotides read TGCAGTGTACCTCTGACTAGCGGGGGGGCCTTCGCCCTCAATGAGCAGTTCTTC. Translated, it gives CSVPLTSGGAFALNEQFF.

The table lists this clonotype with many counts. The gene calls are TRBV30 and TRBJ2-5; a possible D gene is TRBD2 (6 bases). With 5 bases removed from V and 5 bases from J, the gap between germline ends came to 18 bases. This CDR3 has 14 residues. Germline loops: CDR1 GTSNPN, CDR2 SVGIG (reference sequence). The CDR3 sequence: CAWEPASAGETQYF. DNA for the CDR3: TGTGCCTGGGAGCCCGCTAGCGCCGGCGAGACCCAGTACTTC.

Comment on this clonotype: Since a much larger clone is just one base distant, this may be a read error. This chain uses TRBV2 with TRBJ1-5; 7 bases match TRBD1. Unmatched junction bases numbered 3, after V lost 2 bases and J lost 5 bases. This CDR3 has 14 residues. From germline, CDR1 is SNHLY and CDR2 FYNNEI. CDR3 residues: CASSERQGDQPQHF. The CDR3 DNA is TGTGCCAGCAGTGAAAGACAGGGAGATCAGCCCCAGCATTTT. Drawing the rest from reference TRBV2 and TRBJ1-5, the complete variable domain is EPEVTQTPSHQVTQMGQEVILRCVPISNHLYFYWYRQILGQKVEFLVSFYNNEISEKSEIFDDQFSVERPDGSNFTLKIRSTKLEDSAMYFCASSERQGDQPQHFGDGTRLSIL.

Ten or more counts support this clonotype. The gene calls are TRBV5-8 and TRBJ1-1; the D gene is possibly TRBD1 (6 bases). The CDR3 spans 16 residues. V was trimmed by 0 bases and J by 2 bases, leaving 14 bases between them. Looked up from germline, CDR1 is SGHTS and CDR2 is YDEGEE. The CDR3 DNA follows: TGTGCCAGCAGCTTGGGCCCGGACAGACTCAACACTGAAGCTTTCTTT. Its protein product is CASSLGPDRLNTEAFF.

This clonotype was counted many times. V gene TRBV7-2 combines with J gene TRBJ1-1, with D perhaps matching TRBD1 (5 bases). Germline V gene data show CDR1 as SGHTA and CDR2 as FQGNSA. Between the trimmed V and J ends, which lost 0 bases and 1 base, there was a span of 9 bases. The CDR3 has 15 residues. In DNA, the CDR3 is TGTGCCAGCAGCTTAGCAGCCCAGGGGAACACTGAAGCTTTCTTT. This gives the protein CASSLAAQGNTEAFF. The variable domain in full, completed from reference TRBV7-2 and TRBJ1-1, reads GAGVSQSPSNKVTEKGKDVELRCDPISGHTALYWYRQSLGQGLEFLIYFQGNSAPDKSGLPSDRFSAERTGGSVSTLTIQRTQQEDSAVYLCASSLAAQGNTEAFFGQGTRLTVV.

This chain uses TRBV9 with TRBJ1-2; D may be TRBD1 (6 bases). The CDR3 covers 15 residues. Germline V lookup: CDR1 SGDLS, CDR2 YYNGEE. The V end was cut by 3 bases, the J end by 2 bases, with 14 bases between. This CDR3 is CASSAPKGGNYGYTF. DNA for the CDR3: TGTGCCAGCAGCGCCCCTAAGGGGGGAAACTATGGCTACACCTTC.

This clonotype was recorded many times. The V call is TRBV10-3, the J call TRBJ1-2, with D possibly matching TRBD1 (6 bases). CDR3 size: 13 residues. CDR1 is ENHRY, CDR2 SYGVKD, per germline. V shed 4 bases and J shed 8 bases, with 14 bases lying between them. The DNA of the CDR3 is TGTGCCATCAGTGGGGGGCAAGCGGACGGCTACACCTTC. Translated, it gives CAISGGQADGYTF.

CDR3 DNA sequence: TGTGCCATCGGGGGGGGCCCCGGGGAGCTGTTTTTT. It codes for CAIGGGPGELFF. The chain recombines TRBV10-3 with TRBJ2-2, with D tentatively TRBD2 (7 bases). Germline V gene data show CDR1 as ENHRY and CDR2 as SYGVKD. V was clipped by 8 bases and J by 6 bases, with 10 bases between them. The CDR3 loop spans 12 amino acids.

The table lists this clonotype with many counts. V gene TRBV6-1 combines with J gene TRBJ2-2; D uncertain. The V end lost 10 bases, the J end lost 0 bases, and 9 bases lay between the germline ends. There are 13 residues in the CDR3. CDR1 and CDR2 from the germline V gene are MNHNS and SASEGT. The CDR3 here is CATSRANTGELFF. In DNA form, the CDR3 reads TGTGCCACTTCTAGGGCGAACACCGGGGAGCTGTTTTTT.

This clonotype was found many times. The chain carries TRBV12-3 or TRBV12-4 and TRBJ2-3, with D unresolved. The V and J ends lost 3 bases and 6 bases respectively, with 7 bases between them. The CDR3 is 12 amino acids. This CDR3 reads CASSLIQDTQYF. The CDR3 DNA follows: TGTGCCAGCAGTTTGATCCAGGATACGCAGTATTTT.

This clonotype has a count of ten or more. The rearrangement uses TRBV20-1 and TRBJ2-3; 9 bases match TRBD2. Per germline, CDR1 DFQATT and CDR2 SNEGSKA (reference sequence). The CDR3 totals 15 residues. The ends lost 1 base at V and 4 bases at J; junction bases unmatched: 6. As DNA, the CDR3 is TGCAGTGCTAGAGCTGGCGGGGGGGAGTCAGATACGCAGTATTTT. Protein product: CSARAGGGESDTQYF.